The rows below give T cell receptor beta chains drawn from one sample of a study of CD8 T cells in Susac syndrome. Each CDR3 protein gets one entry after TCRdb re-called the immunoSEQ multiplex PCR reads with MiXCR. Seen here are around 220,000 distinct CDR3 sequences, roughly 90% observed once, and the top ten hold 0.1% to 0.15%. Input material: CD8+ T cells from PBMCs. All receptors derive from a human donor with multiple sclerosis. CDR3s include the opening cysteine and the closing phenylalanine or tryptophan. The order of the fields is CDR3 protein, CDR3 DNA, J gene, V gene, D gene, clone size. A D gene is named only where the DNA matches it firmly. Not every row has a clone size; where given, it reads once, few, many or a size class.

CDR3 protein: CASSQDWLGAGYTF
CDR3 DNA: TGCGCCAGCAGCCAAGATTGGCTGGGGGCTGGCTACACCTTC
J gene: TRBJ1-2
V gene: TRBV4-3
D gene: NA
clone size: NA

CDR3 protein: CASSSAGTDIRELFF
CDR3 DNA: TGTGCCAGCAGCTCTGCCGGGACAGACATCAGGGAGCTGTTTTTT
J gene: TRBJ2-2
V gene: TRBV11-2
D gene: TRBD1
clone size: NA

CDR3 protein: CASSDPSSRFRAFF
CDR3 DNA: TGTGCCAGCAGTGACCCATCCAGCCGGTTTCGGGCTTTCTTT
J gene: TRBJ1-1
V gene: TRBV2
D gene: NA
clone size: NA

CDR3 protein: CASSSSGILGYTF
CDR3 DNA: TGTGCCAGCAGTTCATCCGGGATATTAGGCTACACCTTC
J gene: TRBJ1-2
V gene: TRBV12-3/TRBV12-4
D gene: NA
clone size: once

CDR3 protein: CATSTRQVPDTQYF
CDR3 DNA: TGTGCCACCAGCACCAGACAGGTCCCAGATACGCAGTATTTT
J gene: TRBJ2-3
V gene: TRBV15
D gene: NA
clone size: NA

CDR3 protein: CASASGGGSYEQYF
CDR3 DNA: TGCGCCAGCGCCTCAGGGGGCGGCTCCTACGAGCAGTACTTC
J gene: TRBJ2-7
V gene: TRBV5-1
D gene: TRBD1
clone size: NA

CDR3 protein: CASSEVASGVWETQYF
CDR3 DNA: TGTGCCAGCAGTGAAGTTGCTAGCGGGGTGTGGGAGACCCAGTACTTC
J gene: TRBJ2-5
V gene: TRBV28
D gene: TRBD2
clone size: NA

CDR3 protein: CASSQDRGSPYEQYF
CDR3 DNA: TGCGCCAGCAGCCAAGATAGAGGATCCCCCTACGAGCAGTACTTC
J gene: TRBJ2-7
V gene: TRBV4-3
D gene: NA
clone size: NA

CDR3 protein: CATSDSTVYEQYF
CDR3 DNA: TGTGCCACCAGTGATTCGACAGTTTACGAGCAGTACTTC
J gene: TRBJ2-7
V gene: TRBV24-1
D gene: NA
clone size: NA

CDR3 protein: CSAPHGQGEAFF
CDR3 DNA: TGCAGCGCTCCCCACGGACAGGGGGAAGCTTTCTTT
J gene: TRBJ1-1
V gene: TRBV29-1
D gene: TRBD1
clone size: NA

CDR3 protein: CASSPPGPVNSPPHF
CDR3 DNA: TGTGCCAGCAGCCCACCGGGACCGGTTAATTCACCCCCCCACTTT
J gene: TRBJ1-6
V gene: TRBV3-1
D gene: NA
clone size: NA

CDR3 protein: CASSPQGTDTQYF
CDR3 DNA: TGTGCCAGCTCACCCCAAGGCACAGATACGCAGTATTTT
J gene: TRBJ2-3
V gene: TRBV18
D gene: NA
clone size: NA

CDR3 protein: CASSPPAATDTQYF
CDR3 DNA: TGTGCCAGCAGCCCACCAGCGGCTACAGATACGCAGTATTTT
J gene: TRBJ2-3
V gene: TRBV7-9
D gene: NA
clone size: NA

CDR3 protein: CAWSEAGGNTEAFF
CDR3 DNA: TGTGCCTGGAGTGAAGCAGGGGGGAACACTGAAGCTTTCTTT
J gene: TRBJ1-1
V gene: TRBV30
D gene: TRBD1
clone size: once

CDR3 protein: CASDRGGREQYF
CDR3 DNA: TGTGCCTCGGACAGGGGAGGCCGCGAGCAGTACTTC
J gene: TRBJ2-7
V gene: TRBV30
D gene: TRBD1
clone size: NA

CDR3 protein: CASSVVPSTSGHGNHNEQFF
CDR3 DNA: TGTGCCAGCAGCGTAGTACCCTCCACTAGCGGCCACGGTAATCACAATGAGCAGTTCTTC
J gene: TRBJ2-1
V gene: TRBV9
D gene: TRBD2
clone size: NA

CDR3 protein: CAWSATSWITDTQYF
CDR3 DNA: TGTGCCTGGAGTGCGACCAGCTGGATTACAGATACGCAGTATTTT
J gene: TRBJ2-3
V gene: TRBV30
D gene: NA
clone size: NA